Shown below are 32 T cell receptor beta chains from a single sample sequenced in a study of blood T cells in healthy people across ages. PCR was performed a second time for 7 to 11 cycles using a sample-barcoded 5' primer and a J-beta primer mix. TCRdb recomputed calls from the 5' RACE reads with MiXCR, one row per CDR3 protein. Of approximately 810,000 distinct CDR3 sequences listed, about 28% are singletons. The source material was blood. The receptors shown here come from a woman over 75 in good health.

This clonotype has just a few counts. The rearrangement links TRBV6-7 to TRBJ1-4, with D uncertain. TRBV6-7 is an open reading frame, and its role is uncertain. Trimming cost V 7 bases and J 7 bases, with 7 bases left between them. This CDR3 spans 11 amino acids. The CDR3 sequence is CASTGGEKLFF. The DNA for the CDR3 is TGTGCCAGCACCGGTGGTGAAAAACTGTTTTTT.

The chain combines TRBV18 with TRBJ2-4; 10 nucleotides agree with TRBD1. The J call may be mistaken, given a closer DNA end match to TRBJ2-5. The germline V gene encodes CDR1 KGHSH and CDR2 LQKENI. This CDR3 has 16 residues. CDR3 sequence (DNA): TGTGCCAGCTCACCACCTGGACAGGGGGTGCTTGAGACCCAGTACTTC. Protein product: CASSPPGQGVLETQYF.

The chain carries TRBV7-8 and TRBJ2-5, with D maybe TRBD2 (5 bases). Looked up from germline, CDR1 is SGHVS and CDR2 is FQNEAQ. CDR3 length: 13 residues. Trimming took off 10 bases at V and 3 bases at J, with 15 bases between the two ends. CDR3 nucleotide sequence: TGTGCCACCTGGACTGAGAGCGAAGAGACCCAGTACTTC. As protein: CATWTESEETQYF.

This clonotype was found many times. The chain recombines TRBV7-2 with TRBJ2-3; TRBD1 agrees at 11 bases. Per the germline V gene, CDR1 is SGHTA and CDR2 is FQGNSA. The CDR3 spans 15 residues. Unmatched junction bases numbered 5, after V lost 5 bases and J lost 4 bases. DNA for the CDR3: TGTGCCAGCAGCCCCATGGGACAGGGGGCAGATACGCAGTATTTT. Its protein product is CASSPMGQGADTQYF.

This clonotype has ten or more counts. The gene calls are TRBV7-2 and TRBJ2-5, with D unresolved. This CDR3 has 13 residues. Germline values: CDR1 SGHTA, CDR2 FQGNSA. V was pared by 4 bases and J by 5 bases, with 11 bases between. The CDR3 region is CASSSPPFETQYF. The CDR3 bases are TGTGCCAGCAGCTCCCCTCCCTTTGAGACCCAGTACTTC.

There are many counts of this clonotype. V is TRBV20-1 and J is TRBJ2-1; 9 nucleotides align to TRBD2. After removal of 3 bases from V and 5 bases from J, the junction contained 5 bases not matched to a gene. CDR3 size: 14 residues. Germline-derived CDR1 and CDR2 are DFQATT and SNEGSKA (reference sequence). CDR3 residues: CSARVRGGHNEQFF. CDR3 DNA sequence: TGCAGTGCTAGGGTGCGGGGGGGCCACAATGAGCAGTTCTTC.

A note on this clonotype: With a much larger clone just one base away, this may be a read error. The gene calls are TRBV7-2 and TRBJ2-7, with D possibly called TRBD1 or TRBD2 (5 bases each). The DNA matches TRBJ2-5 better at its end, which makes the J call doubtful. CDR1 is SGHTA and CDR2 is FQGNSA in the germline V gene. The CDR3 covers 15 residues. This chain's CDR3 is CASSLSGRRLETQYF. In DNA, the CDR3 is TGTGCCAGCAGCCTATCGGGACGCCGGTTAGAGACCCAGTACTTC.

This clonotype came up many times. The chain couples TRBV9 to TRBJ2-1; 8 bases align to TRBD1. The V gene end was trimmed by 0 bases and the J gene end by 1 base; junction bases not matched to a gene: 6. Germline CDR1 and CDR2: SGDLS and YYNGEE. The CDR3 loop spans 17 amino acids. For the CDR3, the DNA is TGTGCCAGCAGCGTAGGGAAAGGGACAGGTTCCTACAATGAGCAGTTCTTC. It yields the protein CASSVGKGTGSYNEQFF.

This sequence joins TRBV11-2 and TRBJ1-4; tentatively, D is TRBD1 (6 bases). CDR3 length: 18 amino acids. In germline, CDR1 is SGHAT, CDR2 FQNNGV. The germline V and J ends were trimmed by 0 bases and 7 bases, with 21 bases remaining between them. In DNA, the CDR3 is TGTGCCAGCAGCTTAGAGTTGCCGGGGGCTGCAATGAGTGAAAAACTGTTTTTT. Its protein is CASSLELPGAAMSEKLFF.

The rearrangement joins TRBV6-5 to TRBJ1-2; TRBD1 aligns across 7 bases. V was clipped by 4 bases and J by 2 bases; unmatched bases: 7. The germline CDR1 and CDR2 sequences are MNHEY and SVGAGI. There are 15 residues in the CDR3. CDR3 in DNA: TGTGCCAGCAGTTCCTTGGACAGGATGAACTATGGCTACACCTTC. This sequence encodes CASSSLDRMNYGYTF.

This chain links TRBV4-3 with TRBJ2-5; 9 positions match TRBD2. The CDR3 covers 18 residues. V was clipped by 0 bases and J by 12 bases; unmatched bases: 20. Germline CDR1 and CDR2: LGHNA and YSLEER. The CDR3 spells CASSQEAPGAGGKNEEYF. The CDR3 DNA follows: TGCGCCAGCAGCCAAGAGGCCCCGGGAGCGGGGGGTAAGAATGAGGAGTACTTC.

This clonotype was seen many times. This chain connects TRBV7-2 to TRBJ2-7; D is possibly TRBD2 (5 bases). Between the trimmed V and J ends, which lost 0 bases and 5 bases, there was a span of 11 bases. The CDR3 runs to 14 residues. From germline, CDR1 is SGHTA and CDR2 FQGNSA. The CDR3 bases are TGTGCCAGCAGCTTAGCTGCGGGCCCCAACGAGCAGTACTTC. Its translation: CASSLAAGPNEQYF.

This clonotype was counted a few times. One end of the junction fails to match germline, which may point to a read error. The chain has TRBV14 and TRBJ1-6; no clear D. CDR1 and CDR2 from the germline V gene are SGHDN and FVKESK. The CDR3 sequence is 14 residues long. CDR3 sequence (DNA): TGTGCCAGCAGTCAAGGACGCACCTATTCACCCCTCCACTTT. As protein: CASSQGRTYSPLHF. The complete variable domain, with remaining parts taken from reference TRBV14 and TRBJ1-6, reads EAGVTQFPSHSVIEKGQTVTLRCDPISGHDNLYWYRRVMGKEIKFLLHFVKESKQDESGMPNNRFLAERTGGTYSTLKVQPAELEDSGVYFCASSQGRTYSPLHFGNGTRLTVT.

The CDR3 loop is CSAWGALSYEQYF. For the CDR3, the DNA is TGCAGCGCCTGGGGGGCCCTCTCCTACGAGCAGTACTTC. V gene TRBV29-1 combines with J gene TRBJ2-7; D is tentatively TRBD1 or TRBD2 (6 bases each). This CDR3 spans 13 amino acids. Between the trimmed V and J ends, which lost 7 bases and 0 bases, there was a span of 13 bases. Germline V gives CDR1 SQVTM, CDR2 ANQGSEA.

This clonotype has only a few counts. This chain links TRBV5-5 with TRBJ2-7, with D perhaps TRBD1 or TRBD2 (5 bases each). V was pared by 5 bases and J by 7 bases, with 16 bases between. CDR1 and CDR2 (germline): SGHKS, YYEKEE (reference sequence). This CDR3 region has 13 residues. The chain's CDR3 is CASRTGTLNEQYF. CDR3 DNA: TGTGCCAGCAGAACCGGGACCCTAAATGAGCAGTACTTC.

The sample holds many counts of this clonotype. The chain is built from TRBV5-5 and TRBJ1-2; D remains unclear. The CDR3 covers 15 residues. Trimming removed 2 bases at V and 4 bases at J, with 15 bases between. CDR1 is SGHKS and CDR2 is YYEKEE in the germline V gene (reference sequence). This CDR3 is CASSLRADNTYGYTF. The CDR3 DNA reads TGTGCCAGCAGCTTAAGGGCAGATAACACCTATGGCTACACCTTC.

This clonotype was seen a few times. V gene TRBV30 combines with J gene TRBJ2-2; D ambiguous. Germline V gene data show CDR1 as GTSNPN and CDR2 as SVGIG (reference sequence). With 2 bases removed from V and 6 bases from J, the gap between germline ends came to 7 bases. The CDR3 is 12 amino acids. The CDR3 DNA sequence: TGTGCCTGGAGTACCGGCCCCGGGGAGCTGTTTTTT. Encoded protein: CAWSTGPGELFF.

This clonotype was seen many times. Possible read error: a much larger clone is one base away. This chain's CDR3 is CASSFAQGNEQYF. CDR3 bases: TGTGCCAGCAGCTTTGCACAGGGAAATGAGCAGTACTTC. The rearrangement links TRBV7-2 to TRBJ2-5, with D possibly TRBD1 on 6 matching bases. The CDR3 covers 13 residues. Germline V gene sequence: CDR1 SGHTA, CDR2 FQGNSA. V was shortened by 3 bases and J by 11 bases, with 16 bases between the two germline ends.

This clonotype has at least ten counts. This rearrangement joins TRBV6-6 to TRBJ2-5; 8 bases fit TRBD2. The CDR3 totals 17 residues. The germline gives CDR1 MNHNY, CDR2 SVGAGI (reference sequence). Trimming took 5 bases from V and 4 from J; bases not matched to a gene: 15. In DNA form, the CDR3 reads TGTGCCAGCAGTCCTGGGCGGGGGGCCCCCTATCCAGAGACCCAGTACTTC. It yields the protein CASSPGRGAPYPETQYF.

Ten or more counts support this clonotype. V usage is TRBV20-1 and J usage is TRBJ2-5; 7 nucleotides line up with TRBD2. The CDR3 is made up of 15 amino acids. Germline V lookup: CDR1 DFQATT, CDR2 SNEGSKA (reference sequence). With V trimmed by 2 bases and J by 11 bases, 17 bases remained unmatched. The DNA of the CDR3 is TGCAGTGCTAGACCTACCGGGACCCCCATGGGGGGGCAGTACTTC. Residues: CSARPTGTPMGGQYF.

Notes on this clonotype: At one end the junction does not follow the germline gene, possibly because of a read error. The V and J genes are TRBV15 and TRBJ2-5; unclear D gene. The CDR3 extends over 16 amino acids. The germline V gene encodes CDR1 LNHNV and CDR2 YYDKDF (reference sequence). CDR3 in DNA: TGTGCCACCGGCAGAGATCAGACAAGTAGGCAAGAGACCCAGTACTTC. This translates into CATGRDQTSRQETQYF.

The table lists this clonotype with many counts. V usage is TRBV6-5 and J usage is TRBJ1-2; 7 positions agree with TRBD1. The CDR3 runs to 13 residues. From germline, CDR1 is MNHEY and CDR2 SVGAGI. J was trimmed by 3 bases and V by 2 bases; bases with no gene match: 0. CDR3 nucleotides: TGTGCCAGCAGTTACACAGGGGACTATGGCTACACCTTC. Its translation: CASSYTGDYGYTF.

As for this clonotype: With a much larger clone just one base away, this may be a read error. The V gene is TRBV20-1, the J gene TRBJ2-7; 8 bases map to TRBD1. Unmatched junction bases numbered 17, after V lost 8 bases and J lost 5 bases. Germline loops: CDR1 DFQATT, CDR2 SNEGSKA (reference sequence). CDR3 length equals 15 residues. The CDR3 spells CSTQDEGRGLNEQYF. In nucleotides, the CDR3 is TGCAGTACCCAGGATGAGGGCAGGGGGCTCAACGAGCAGTACTTC.

This clonotype was found many times. The chain combines TRBV29-1 with TRBJ2-1; D remains ambiguous. V lost 7 bases to trimming and J lost 7 bases, with 20 bases between them. Germline V gene data show CDR1 as SQVTM and CDR2 as ANQGSEA. This CDR3 spans 14 amino acids. The CDR3 reads CSADRQSMGNEQFF. Written as DNA, the CDR3 is TGCAGCGCAGACCGCCAGTCGATGGGGAATGAGCAGTTCTTC.

This clonotype was counted ten times or more. The rearrangement uses TRBV7-9 and TRBJ2-7; D possibly corresponds to TRBD1 (5 bases). Germline CDR1 reads SEHNR; CDR2 reads FQNEAQ (reference sequence). The CDR3 has 15 amino acids. V dropped 2 bases and J dropped 1 base, with 12 bases sitting between them. The CDR3 nucleotides read TGTGCCAGCAGCTTAAGGCAGGGATATTCCTACGAGCAGTACTTC. Protein product: CASSLRQGYSYEQYF.

In this sample, this clonotype turned up a few times. This chain links TRBV6-5 with TRBJ2-7; either TRBD1 or TRBD2 may fit D (5 bases each). Germline V gene data show CDR1 as MNHEY and CDR2 as SVGAGI. There are 16 residues in the CDR3. The V and J ends lost 0 bases and 2 bases respectively, with 14 bases between them. CDR3 DNA sequence: TGTGCCAGCAGTTACTCCGGGGTGGGGACGACCTACGAGCAGTACTTC. It is translated as CASSYSGVGTTYEQYF.

This clonotype showed up just a few times. V gene TRBV5-8 combines with J gene TRBJ2-7, with 10 bases that match TRBD1. The junction had 7 bases not matched to a gene; V was cut back by 5 bases and J by 2 bases. CDR1 SGHTS and CDR2 YDEGEE come from the germline V gene. CDR3 size: 15 residues. CDR3 DNA sequence: TGTGCCAGCAGATGGCAGGGGACAGGGGCCTACGAGCAGTACTTC. It yields the protein CASRWQGTGAYEQYF.

The chain joins TRBV7-8 to TRBJ1-5; D uncertain. Germline V gene lookup returns CDR1 SGHVS and CDR2 FQNEAQ. V gave up 9 bases and J gave up 0 bases, with 12 bases separating them. The CDR3 extends over 14 amino acids. The CDR3, as DNA: TGTGCCAGTGGGAAAGGGAGTAGCAATCAGCCCCAGCATTTT. This translates into CASGKGSSNQPQHF.

The table lists this clonotype with many counts. The chain joins TRBV6-5 to TRBJ2-2; 8 nucleotides align to TRBD1. Germline-derived CDR1 and CDR2 are MNHEY and SVGAGI. There are 15 residues in the CDR3. Trimming took 6 bases from V and 8 from J; bases not matched to a gene: 11. The CDR3 DNA reads as TGTGCCAGCAGACCAGGGGGCGTGAATATGGGGGAGCTGTTTTTT. This encodes CASRPGGVNMGELFF.

Many counts were recorded for this clonotype. The gene calls are TRBV20-1 and TRBJ2-1, with 10 bases that match TRBD2. Germline CDR1 is DFQATT and CDR2 is SNEGSKA (reference sequence). V gave up 0 bases and J gave up 8 bases; unmatched junction bases: 7. This CDR3 has 15 amino acids. CDR3 nucleotides: TGCAGTGCTAGAGACACTAGCGGGGCCGTCGATGAGCAGTTCTTC. Translating gives CSARDTSGAVDEQFF.

This clonotype was detected many times. The chain combines TRBV6-2 or TRBV6-3 with TRBJ2-3; D is perhaps TRBD2 (6 bases). Germline assignment: CDR1 MNHEY and CDR2 SVGEGT. This CDR3 comprises 16 residues. V was trimmed by 5 bases and J by 2 bases, leaving 17 bases between them. CDR3 DNA sequence: TGTGCCAGCAGTAGGGCCGGGAGTTCCTTCACAGATACGCAGTATTTT. Translated, it gives CASSRAGSSFTDTQYF.

This clonotype was counted at least ten times. The rearrangement joins TRBV24-1 to TRBJ2-1, with 13 bases fitting TRBD2. V was clipped by 3 bases and J by 0 bases; unmatched bases: 7. The CDR3 spans 19 residues. In germline, CDR1 is KGHDR, CDR2 SFDVKD. CDR3 sequence: CATSDQGLAGASSYNEQFF. CDR3 in DNA: TGTGCCACCAGTGATCAAGGACTAGCGGGGGCCAGCTCCTACAATGAGCAGTTCTTC.